This is a list of T cell receptor beta chains from one sample in a study of cytotoxic CD8 clonotypes in ibrutinib-treated CLL. Sequencing used immunoSEQ multiplex PCR; TCRdb keeps in-frame clones, though not all of them. The sample shows 300,000 to 350,000 clones, around four fifths of them seen only once. The specimen was PBMCs, collected before ibrutinib treatment. The receptors were sampled from a human donor with chronic lymphocytic leukemia. The CDR3 runs from the conserved cysteine through the conserved F or W. A D gene is named only where the DNA matches it firmly. The size of a clone is reported for some rows only, either as once, few or many, or as a class for expanded clones.

clone size,V gene,D gene,J gene,CDR3 protein,CDR3 DNA
NA,TRBV7-6,TRBD1,TRBJ1-4,CASSSRQGTNEKLFF,TGTGCCAGCAGCTCCAGACAGGGAACTAATGAAAAACTGTTTTTT
NA,TRBV7-7,NA,TRBJ2-7,CASSPSGASSYEQYF,TGTGCCAGCAGCCCCTCGGGAGCGAGCTCCTACGAGCAGTACTTC
NA,TRBV4-2,TRBD1,TRBJ2-7,CASSQATGQGYEQYF,TGTGCCAGCAGCCAAGCCACGGGACAGGGATACGAGCAGTACTTC
NA,TRBV30,NA,TRBJ1-5,CAWSPSPRINQPQHF,TGTGCCTGGAGCCCCTCCCCCCGGATCAATCAGCCCCAGCATTTT
few,TRBV28,NA,TRBJ1-5,CASSLFVFGDRSNQPQHF,TGTGCCAGCAGTTTATTTGTTTTTGGGGATCGGAGCAATCAGCCCCAGCATTTT
NA,TRBV5-1,NA,TRBJ2-1,CASSSSSYNEQFF,TGCGCCAGCAGTAGCAGCTCCTACAATGAGCAGTTCTTC
NA,TRBV4-3,NA,TRBJ2-1,CASSEEQSVAYNEQFF,TGCGCCAGCAGCGAAGAACAGTCCGTAGCCTACAATGAGCAGTTCTTC
NA,TRBV11-1,NA,TRBJ2-4,CASKETQAKNIQYF,TGTGCCAGTAAAGAGACACAAGCCAAAAACATTCAGTACTTC
NA,TRBV25-1,NA,TRBJ2-5,CASSSRDQYF,TGTGCCAGCAGTTCAAGGGACCAGTACTTC
NA,TRBV29-1,NA,TRBJ2-1,CSVPLTVYNEQFF,TGCAGCGTACCACTGACAGTCTACAATGAGCAGTTCTTC
once,TRBV4-3,TRBD2,TRBJ2-3,CASSQVAGVSTDTQYF,TGCGCCAGCAGCCAAGTAGCGGGAGTGAGCACAGATACGCAGTATTTT
NA,TRBV4-2,TRBD2,TRBJ2-3,CASSQKAGSTDTQYF,TGTGCCAGCAGCCAAAAAGCGGGGAGCACAGATACGCAGTATTTT
NA,TRBV29-1,TRBD1,TRBJ2-7,CSVSGTGGYEQYF,TGCAGCGTATCCGGGACAGGGGGTTACGAGCAGTACTTC
NA,TRBV29-1,TRBD2,TRBJ2-2,CSVKSYTRTSGSSDTGELFF,TGCAGCGTTAAATCATATACTCGGACTAGCGGGAGTTCAGACACCGGGGAGCTGTTTTTT
NA,TRBV4-1,NA,TRBJ2-5,CASSQFVQGQETQYF,TGCGCCAGCAGCCAATTTGTCCAGGGGCAAGAGACCCAGTACTTC
NA,TRBV25-1,NA,TRBJ2-5,CASSEWGQETQYF,TGTGCCAGCAGTGAATGGGGGCAAGAGACCCAGTACTTC
NA,TRBV11-2,NA,TRBJ2-7,CASSLGQQGRYEQYF,TGTGCCAGCAGCTTAGGCCAACAGGGACGCTACGAGCAGTACTTC
NA,TRBV29-1,TRBD2,TRBJ2-1,CSVRTSGRNEQFF,TGCAGCGTACGGACTAGCGGGAGAAATGAGCAGTTCTTC
NA,TRBV28,NA,TRBJ2-7,CASSLLVGGPYEQYF,TGTGCCAGCAGTTTACTGGTGGGGGGTCCCTACGAGCAGTACTTC
few,TRBV10-1,NA,TRBJ1-1,CASSEGGRNAFF,TGCGCCAGCAGTGAGGGGGGTCGTAATGCTTTCTTT
NA,TRBV7-8,TRBD1,TRBJ1-2,CASSRDRGYYGYTF,TGTGCCAGCAGCCGAGACAGGGGGTACTATGGCTACACCTTC
NA,TRBV6-1,NA,TRBJ1-2,CASSEYPPQVNYGYTF,TGTGCCAGCAGTGAATACCCCCCACAGGTTAACTATGGCTACACCTTC
NA,TRBV5-1,TRBD1,TRBJ2-2,CASSVGQGNGELFF,TGCGCCAGCAGCGTGGGACAGGGGAACGGGGAGCTGTTTTTT
once,TRBV7-6,NA,TRBJ2-3,CASSLAGTSTDTQYF,TGTGCCAGCAGCTTAGCGGGTACTAGCACAGATACGCAGTATTTT
NA,TRBV19,TRBD2,TRBJ2-5,CASSETSGRSETQYF,TGTGCCAGTAGTGAGACTAGCGGGAGGAGCGAGACCCAGTACTTC
NA,TRBV4-3,TRBD2,TRBJ2-3,CASSQAGAGGGDTQYF,TGCGCCAGCAGCCAAGCCGGTGCGGGAGGGGGAGATACGCAGTATTTT
NA,TRBV6-6,TRBD1,TRBJ1-1,CASSRTSTGGYTEAFF,TGTGCCAGCAGCCGTACCTCAACAGGGGGATATACTGAAGCTTTCTTT
few,TRBV7-2,NA,TRBJ2-5,CASSRGGQTFQYF,TGTGCCAGCAGCCGCGGAGGACAGACCTTTCAGTACTTC
NA,TRBV5-1,NA,TRBJ2-7,CASRQQAFLASSYEQYF,TGCGCCAGCAGACAACAGGCCTTTCTAGCGAGCTCCTACGAGCAGTACTTC
NA,TRBV30,NA,TRBJ2-1,CAWSRRGVNEQFF,TGTGCCTGGAGTCGAAGGGGGGTGAATGAGCAGTTCTTC
few,TRBV25-1,NA,TRBJ2-7,CASSQAYEQYF,TGTGCCAGCAGTCAAGCCTACGAGCAGTACTTC
few,TRBV6-4,TRBD2,TRBJ2-1,CASSDPGLAGYNEQFF,TGTGCCAGCAGTGACCCCGGACTAGCGGGGTACAATGAGCAGTTCTTC
NA,TRBV30,NA,TRBJ2-3,CAWADRRSTDTQYF,TGTGCCTGGGCAGACAGAAGAAGCACAGATACGCAGTATTTT
NA,TRBV28,TRBD1,TRBJ2-7,CASSDRDRASYEQYF,TGTGCCAGCAGTGACCGGGACAGGGCCTCCTACGAGCAGTACTTC
NA,TRBV5-6,NA,TRBJ1-1,CASSLVWGRNTEAFF,TGTGCCAGCAGCTTGGTATGGGGGCGAAACACTGAAGCTTTCTTT
once,TRBV2,NA,TRBJ2-3,CASSDVTGDTQYF,TGTGCCAGCAGTGATGTGACTGGAGATACGCAGTATTTT
NA,TRBV4-3,NA,TRBJ1-6,CASSQNPTGDYNSPLHF,TGCGCCAGCAGCCAAAACCCGACAGGAGACTATAATTCACCCCTCCACTTT
NA,TRBV2,TRBD2,TRBJ2-3,CASSEGLAGGYTDTQYF,TGTGCCAGCAGTGAGGGACTAGCGGGAGGATACACAGATACGCAGTATTTT
NA,TRBV9,TRBD1,TRBJ1-2,CASSRQGFNYGYTF,TGTGCCAGCAGCCGACAGGGTTTTAACTATGGCTACACCTTC
NA,TRBV28,TRBD2,TRBJ2-1,CASSQLRGVHEQFF,TGTGCCAGCAGTCAATTGCGGGGGGTACATGAGCAGTTCTTC
NA,TRBV5-1,NA,TRBJ1-5,CASSLGDGNQPQHF,TGCGCCAGCAGCTTGGGGGACGGCAATCAGCCCCAGCATTTT
NA,TRBV11-1,TRBD2,TRBJ2-7,CASSFRLAGTYEQYF,TGTGCCAGCAGCTTTAGACTAGCGGGCACCTACGAGCAGTACTTC
NA,TRBV6-5,NA,TRBJ1-2,CASSEDPGYGYTF,TGTGCCAGCAGTGAAGATCCAGGCTATGGCTACACCTTC
NA,TRBV15,NA,TRBJ2-1,CATSRAGLYNEQFF,TGTGCCACCAGCAGGGCGGGACTGTACAATGAGCAGTTCTTC
NA,TRBV19,NA,TRBJ2-4,CATKTGQKNIQYF,TGTGCCACAAAAACAGGGCAGAAAAACATTCAGTACTTC
NA,TRBV6-6,TRBD2,TRBJ2-2,CASSYSSGRSTGELFF,TGTGCCAGCAGTTATTCTAGCGGGAGATCAACCGGGGAGCTGTTTTTT
NA,TRBV19,TRBD2,TRBJ2-1,CASSIFRTSGRVYNEQFF,TGTGCCAGTAGTATTTTCAGGACTAGCGGGAGGGTCTACAATGAGCAGTTCTTC
NA,TRBV7-2,TRBD1,TRBJ2-7,CASSLLGTAYEQYF,TGTGCCAGCAGCTTATTGGGGACAGCCTACGAGCAGTACTTC
few,TRBV10-3,TRBD1,TRBJ2-3,CAISGTGEFTDTQYF,TGTGCCATCAGTGGGACAGGGGAATTCACAGATACGCAGTATTTT
NA,TRBV13,TRBD2,TRBJ2-5,CASSGTRRGETQYF,TGTGCCAGCAGCGGGACTAGACGTGGGGAGACCCAGTACTTC
NA,TRBV7-2,NA,TRBJ1-3,CASSLAGLSGNTIYF,TGTGCCAGCAGCTTAGCGGGCCTCTCTGGAAACACCATATATTTT
NA,TRBV28,NA,TRBJ1-4,CASSLGNNENLFF,TGTGCCAGCAGTTTAGGGAATAATGAAAACCTGTTTTTT
NA,TRBV7-9,NA,TRBJ2-7,CASSQGGSYEQYF,TGTGCCAGCAGCCAAGGCGGATCCTACGAGCAGTACTTC
NA,TRBV19,NA,TRBJ2-7,CASSIWSGIDEQYF,TGTGCCAGTAGTATCTGGTCGGGGATTGACGAGCAGTACTTC
NA,TRBV5-6,TRBD1,TRBJ2-2,CASSFGTANTGELFF,TGTGCCAGCAGCTTTGGGACAGCGAACACCGGGGAGCTGTTTTTT
NA,TRBV10-3,TRBD1,TRBJ2-3,CAINPGQAVADTQYF,TGTGCCATCAATCCGGGACAGGCTGTGGCAGATACGCAGTATTTT
NA,TRBV11-1,NA,TRBJ2-7,CASSLGQVSSYEQYF,TGTGCCAGCAGCTTAGGACAGGTGAGCTCCTACGAGCAGTACTTC